This is a list of T cell receptor beta chains from one sample in a study of cytomegalovirus exposure and HLA in healthy donors. The method was immunoSEQ multiplex PCR; TCRdb's version includes in-frame clones alone and lacks a portion of them. The sample carries some 170,000 clones, 75% to 85% recorded once. Sequencing used PBMCs. The source is a girl aged 2-15 years in good health and CMV-seropositive. The CDR3 runs from the conserved cysteine through the conserved F or W. The D gene is left open where the match is weak. Size is omitted from some rows. Given values are once, few, many or a class for expanded clones.

size: NA; length: 16; D: NA; V: TRBV5-4; J: TRBJ1-1; CDR3: CASSLKKAGPTTEAFF; DNA: TGTGCCAGCAGCTTGAAAAAGGCAGGGCCAACAACTGAAGCTTTCTTT
size: NA; length: 15; D: TRBD1; V: TRBV6-5; J: TRBJ1-2; CDR3: CASSLRTGENYGYTF; DNA: TGTGCCAGCAGTCTACGTACAGGGGAGAACTATGGCTACACCTTC
size: NA; length: 14; D: NA; V: TRBV18; J: TRBJ1-4; CDR3: CASSPFATNEKLFF; DNA: TGTGCCAGCTCACCCTTTGCAACTAATGAAAAACTGTTTTTT
size: NA; length: 14; D: NA; V: TRBV5-1; J: TRBJ1-2; CDR3: CASSHVTGHYGYTF; DNA: TGCGCCAGCAGCCACGTTACAGGGCACTATGGCTACACCTTC
size: NA; length: 13; D: NA; V: TRBV5-1; J: TRBJ2-7; CDR3: CASMGAGAYEQYF; DNA: TGCGCCAGCATGGGGGCAGGGGCCTACGAGCAGTACTTC
size: NA; length: 16; D: TRBD2; V: TRBV28; J: TRBJ2-7; CDR3: CASSKAVRTRYYEQYF; DNA: TGTGCCAGCAGTAAGGCCGTTAGGACTAGGTACTACGAGCAGTACTTC
size: once; length: 13; D: NA; V: TRBV28; J: TRBJ2-7; CDR3: CASSLRQTYEQYF; DNA: TGTGCCAGCAGTTTAAGACAGACCTACGAGCAGTACTTC
size: NA; length: 17; D: TRBD2; V: TRBV28; J: TRBJ2-5; CDR3: CASSRWLGSAGGETQYF; DNA: TGTGCCAGCAGTAGGTGGCTGGGGTCAGCGGGAGGGGAGACCCAGTACTTC
size: NA; length: 15; D: TRBD1; V: TRBV10-3; J: TRBJ1-2; CDR3: CAISASDRPLGGYTF; DNA: TGTGCCATCAGTGCATCGGACAGGCCTTTGGGAGGCTACACCTTC
size: once; length: 15; D: NA; V: TRBV6-1; J: TRBJ1-3; CDR3: CASSEFTASGNTIYF; DNA: TGTGCCAGCAGTGAATTTACAGCCTCTGGAAACACCATATATTTT
size: NA; length: 15; D: TRBD2; V: TRBV9; J: TRBJ2-2; CDR3: CASSGSSGVTGELFF; DNA: TGTGCCAGCAGCGGTTCTAGCGGCGTCACCGGGGAGCTGTTTTTT
size: NA; length: 14; D: NA; V: TRBV5-6; J: TRBJ1-3; CDR3: CASSLSSPGNTIYF; DNA: TGTGCCAGCAGCTTGTCTTCCCCTGGAAACACCATATATTTT
size: NA; length: 16; D: NA; V: TRBV4-1; J: TRBJ2-4; CDR3: CASSQDVAGVKNIQYF; DNA: TGCGCCAGCAGCCAAGATGTCGCAGGGGTTAAAAACATTCAGTACTTC
size: NA; length: 14; D: NA; V: TRBV13; J: TRBJ1-5; CDR3: CVSSLGATPQPQHF; DNA: TGTGTCAGCAGCTTAGGGGCGACTCCTCAGCCCCAGCATTTT
size: NA; length: 13; D: NA; V: TRBV9; J: TRBJ1-3; CDR3: CASSFGSGNTIYF; DNA: TGTGCCAGCAGCTTCGGTAGCGGAAACACCATATATTTT
size: NA; length: 15; D: NA; V: TRBV2; J: TRBJ2-4; CDR3: CASSRNLLAKNIQYF; DNA: TGTGCCAGCAGCAGGAACCTCCTAGCCAAAAACATTCAGTACTTC
size: NA; length: 14; D: NA; V: TRBV6-5; J: TRBJ1-5; CDR3: CASSSTGYNQPQHF; DNA: TGTGCCAGCAGCTCCACAGGGTACAATCAGCCCCAGCATTTT
size: NA; length: 16; D: TRBD2; V: TRBV2; J: TRBJ2-4; CDR3: CASSATSGLAKNIQYF; DNA: TGTGCCAGCAGTGCAACTAGCGGTTTAGCCAAAAACATTCAGTACTTC
size: NA; length: 14; D: NA; V: TRBV27; J: TRBJ2-3; CDR3: CASSLSQGSDTQYF; DNA: TGTGCCAGCAGTTTATCGCAGGGGTCAGATACGCAGTATTTT
size: NA; length: 13; D: NA; V: TRBV6-5; J: TRBJ2-4; CDR3: CASSYSSGNIQYF; DNA: TGTGCCAGCAGTTACTCGTCGGGGAACATTCAGTACTTC
size: NA; length: 15; D: NA; V: TRBV10-2; J: TRBJ1-5; CDR3: CASSENPYSNQPQHF; DNA: TGCGCCAGCAGTGAAAACCCCTATAGCAATCAGCCCCAGCATTTT
size: NA; length: 20; D: TRBD1; V: TRBV30; J: TRBJ2-6; CDR3: CAWRIRTGGIRGSGANVLTF; DNA: TGTGCCTGGAGGATTCGGACAGGGGGTATTAGGGGCTCTGGGGCCAACGTCCTGACTTTC
size: NA; length: 15; D: NA; V: TRBV6-5; J: TRBJ1-1; CDR3: CASSYSTEGSTEAFF; DNA: TGTGCCAGCAGTTACTCGACGGAGGGAAGTACTGAAGCTTTCTTT
size: few; length: 14; D: NA; V: TRBV21-1; J: TRBJ1-1; CDR3: CASSKDSMTGKAFF; DNA: TGTGCCAGCAGCAAAGACTCAATGACAGGGAAGGCTTTCTTT
size: NA; length: 11; D: NA; V: TRBV27; J: TRBJ2-7; CDR3: CASGHSYEQYF; DNA: TGTGCCAGCGGCCACTCCTACGAGCAGTACTTC
size: NA; length: 13; D: NA; V: TRBV7-6; J: TRBJ1-5; CDR3: CASSVKRGQPQHF; DNA: TGTGCCAGCAGCGTAAAAAGGGGTCAGCCCCAGCATTTT
size: NA; length: 17; D: TRBD2; V: TRBV14; J: TRBJ2-7; CDR3: CASSRAGLALRSYEQYF; DNA: TGTGCCAGCAGCCGGGCCGGACTAGCGCTACGCTCCTACGAGCAGTACTTC
size: NA; length: 12; D: NA; V: TRBV6-5; J: TRBJ1-1; CDR3: CASSPGDTEAFF; DNA: TGTGCCAGCAGCCCAGGGGACACTGAAGCTTTCTTT
size: once; length: 13; D: NA; V: TRBV6-5; J: TRBJ2-5; CDR3: CASSEAVGETQYF; DNA: TGTGCCAGCAGCGAAGCGGTGGGGGAGACCCAGTACTTC
size: few; length: 15; D: NA; V: TRBV5-1; J: TRBJ1-5; CDR3: CASSLGGEDNQPQHF; DNA: TGCGCCAGCAGCTTGGGAGGGGAGGACAATCAGCCCCAGCATTTT
size: NA; length: 13; D: TRBD1; V: TRBV28; J: TRBJ1-2; CDR3: CARTGGGNYGYTF; DNA: TGTGCCAGGACAGGGGGCGGTAACTATGGCTACACCTTC
size: few; length: 13; D: NA; V: TRBV30; J: TRBJ2-7; CDR3: CAWSGGTEFEQYF; DNA: TGTGCCTGGAGTGGCGGGACTGAGTTCGAGCAGTACTTC
size: NA; length: 14; D: NA; V: TRBV18; J: TRBJ1-1; CDR3: CASSPTQTYTEAFF; DNA: TGTGCCAGCTCACCAACCCAGACTTACACTGAAGCTTTCTTT
size: NA; length: 15; D: NA; V: TRBV15; J: TRBJ2-1; CDR3: CATSRDRTQAAAQFF; DNA: TGTGCCACCAGCAGAGATAGGACGCAAGCAGCGGCGCAGTTCTTC
size: NA; length: 15; D: TRBD1; V: TRBV5-1; J: TRBJ1-1; CDR3: CASSFLQGAVAEAFF; DNA: TGCGCCAGCAGCTTTCTACAGGGGGCTGTCGCTGAAGCTTTCTTT
size: few; length: 16; D: NA; V: TRBV7-9; J: TRBJ1-3; CDR3: CASLGPRLNSGNTIYF; DNA: TGTGCCAGCCTGGGTCCGAGGTTAAATTCTGGAAACACCATATATTTT
size: NA; length: 15; D: NA; V: TRBV2; J: TRBJ2-1; CDR3: CASSDLAGSHNEQFF; DNA: TGTGCCAGCAGTGATTTGGCAGGTTCCCACAATGAGCAGTTCTTC
size: NA; length: 14; D: NA; V: TRBV4-1; J: TRBJ2-7; CDR3: CASSQKTETYEQYF; DNA: TGCGCCAGCAGCCAGAAGACAGAAACCTACGAGCAGTACTTC
size: few; length: 14; D: TRBD1; V: TRBV6-1; J: TRBJ1-4; CDR3: CASSEGTGWGKLFF; DNA: TGTGCCAGCAGTGAAGGGACAGGGTGGGGAAAACTGTTTTTT
size: NA; length: 14; D: TRBD1; V: TRBV5-1; J: TRBJ1-4; CDR3: CASSWTGEGEKLFF; DNA: TGCGCCAGCAGCTGGACAGGGGAAGGGGAAAAACTGTTTTTT
size: once; length: 17; D: TRBD2; V: TRBV7-9; J: TRBJ2-1; CDR3: CASSLAGTSLSYNEQFF; DNA: TGTGCCAGCAGCTTAGCAGGGACTAGTCTCTCCTACAATGAGCAGTTCTTC
size: few; length: 13; D: NA; V: TRBV29-1; J: TRBJ2-3; CDR3: CSVRTGTTYTQYF; DNA: TGCAGCGTTAGAACAGGCACCACCTATACGCAGTATTTT
size: NA; length: 15; D: NA; V: TRBV5-1; J: TRBJ2-5; CDR3: CASSLEDGVGETQYF; DNA: TGCGCCAGCAGCCTCGAAGACGGGGTGGGGGAGACCCAGTACTTC
size: NA; length: 14; D: NA; V: TRBV29-1; J: TRBJ1-2; CDR3: CSVEWQGMGGGYTF; DNA: TGCAGCGTTGAATGGCAGGGGATGGGCGGTGGCTACACCTTC
size: NA; length: 13; D: NA; V: TRBV30; J: TRBJ2-1; CDR3: CAWSVREYNEQFF; DNA: TGTGCCTGGAGTGTACGGGAGTACAATGAGCAGTTCTTC
size: NA; length: 14; D: NA; V: TRBV5-1; J: TRBJ1-1; CDR3: CASSPDTVNTEAFF; DNA: TGCGCCAGCAGCCCGGACACAGTGAACACTGAAGCTTTCTTT
size: NA; length: 15; D: NA; V: TRBV2; J: TRBJ1-5; CDR3: CASGPTASSNQPQHF; DNA: TGTGCCAGCGGCCCCACAGCCAGTAGCAATCAGCCCCAGCATTTT
size: few; length: 16; D: NA; V: TRBV6-4; J: TRBJ2-2; CDR3: CASRKEPGLPSGELFF; DNA: TGTGCCAGCAGAAAAGAACCCGGACTCCCCAGCGGGGAGCTGTTTTTT
size: NA; length: 15; D: NA; V: TRBV5-4; J: TRBJ2-3; CDR3: CASKGVRAGADTQYF; DNA: TGTGCCAGCAAGGGGGTTAGGGCGGGCGCAGATACGCAGTATTTT
size: NA; length: 14; D: TRBD2; V: TRBV28; J: TRBJ2-7; CDR3: CASSLAGGFYEQYF; DNA: TGTGCCAGCAGTTTAGCGGGGGGATTCTACGAGCAGTACTTC
size: NA; length: 16; D: TRBD1; V: TRBV28; J: TRBJ1-4; CDR3: CASSLDRGWINEKLFF; DNA: TGTGCCAGCAGTTTAGACAGGGGGTGGATTAATGAAAAACTGTTTTTT
size: NA; length: 12; D: NA; V: TRBV5-1; J: TRBJ2-1; CDR3: CASRARDNEQFF; DNA: TGCGCCAGCAGGGCGAGGGACAATGAGCAGTTCTTC